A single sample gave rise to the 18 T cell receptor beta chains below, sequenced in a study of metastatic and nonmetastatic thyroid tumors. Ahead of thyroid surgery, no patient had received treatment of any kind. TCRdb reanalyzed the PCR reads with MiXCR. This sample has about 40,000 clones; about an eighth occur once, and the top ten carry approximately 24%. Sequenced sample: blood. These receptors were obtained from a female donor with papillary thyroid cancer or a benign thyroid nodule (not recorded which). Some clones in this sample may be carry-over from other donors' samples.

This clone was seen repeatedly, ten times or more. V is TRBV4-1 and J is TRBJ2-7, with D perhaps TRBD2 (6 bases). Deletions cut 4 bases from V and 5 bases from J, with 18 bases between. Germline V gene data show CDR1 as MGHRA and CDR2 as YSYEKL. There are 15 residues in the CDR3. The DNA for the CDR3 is TGCGCCAGCAGCCTAGACGCGGGGAAGAGCAACGAGCAGTACTTC. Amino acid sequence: CASSLDAGKSNEQYF.

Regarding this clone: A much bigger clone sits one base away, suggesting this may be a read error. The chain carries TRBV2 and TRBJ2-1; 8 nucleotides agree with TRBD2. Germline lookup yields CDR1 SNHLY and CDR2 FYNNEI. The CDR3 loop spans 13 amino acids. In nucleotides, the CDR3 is TGTGTCAGCAGTGGGACTAGCTACAATGAGCAGTTCTTC. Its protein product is CVSSGTSYNEQFF.

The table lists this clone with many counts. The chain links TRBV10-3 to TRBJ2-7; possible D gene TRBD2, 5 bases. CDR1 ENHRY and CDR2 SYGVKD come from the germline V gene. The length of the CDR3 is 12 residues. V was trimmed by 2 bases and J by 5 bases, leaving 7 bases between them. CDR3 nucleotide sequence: TGTGCCATCAGTGAGGCCGGGGACGAGCAGTACTTC. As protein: CAISEAGDEQYF.

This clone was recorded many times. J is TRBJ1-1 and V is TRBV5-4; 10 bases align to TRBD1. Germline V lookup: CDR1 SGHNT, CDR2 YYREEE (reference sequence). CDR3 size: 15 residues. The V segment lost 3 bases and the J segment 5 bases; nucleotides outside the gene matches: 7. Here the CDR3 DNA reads TGTGCCAGCAGCTCCCCCGGGACAGGGGCTACTGAAGCTTTCTTT. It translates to CASSSPGTGATEAFF.

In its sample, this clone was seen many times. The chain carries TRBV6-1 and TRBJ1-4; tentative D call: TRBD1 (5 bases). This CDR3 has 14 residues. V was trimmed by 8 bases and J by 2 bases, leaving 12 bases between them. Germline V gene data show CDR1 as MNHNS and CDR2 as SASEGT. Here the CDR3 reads CASGRQPTNEKLFF. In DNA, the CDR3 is TGTGCCAGCGGACGACAGCCTACTAATGAAAAACTGTTTTTT.

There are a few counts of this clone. The CDR3 loop reads CASSGQGAKAFF. The CDR3 region has the DNA TGTGCCAGCAGTGGCCAGGGGGCTAAAGCTTTCTTT. The chain is built from TRBV6-1 and TRBJ1-1; 8 bases line up with TRBD1. This CDR3 spans 12 amino acids. Losses at the gene ends were 4 bases for V and 9 bases for J; bases not matched to a gene: 4. Germline CDR1 is MNHNS and CDR2 is SASEGT.

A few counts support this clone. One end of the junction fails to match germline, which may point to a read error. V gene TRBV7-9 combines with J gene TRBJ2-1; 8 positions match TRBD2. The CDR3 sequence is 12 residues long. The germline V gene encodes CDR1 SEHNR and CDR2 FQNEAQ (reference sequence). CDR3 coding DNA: TGCTGTGCCCTAGGGCGGGAGGATGAGCAGTTCTTC. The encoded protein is CCALGREDEQFF.

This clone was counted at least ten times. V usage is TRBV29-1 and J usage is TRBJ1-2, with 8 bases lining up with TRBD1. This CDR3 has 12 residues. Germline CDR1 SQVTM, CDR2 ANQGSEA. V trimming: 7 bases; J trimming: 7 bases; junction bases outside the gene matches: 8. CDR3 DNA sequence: TGCAGCGCCGTCCAGGGGGCTGGTGGCTACACCTTC. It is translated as CSAVQGAGGYTF. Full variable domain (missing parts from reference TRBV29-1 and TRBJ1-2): SAVISQKPSRDICQRGTSLTIQCQVDSQVTMMFWYRQQPGQSLTLIATANQGSEATYESGFVIDKFPISRPNLTFSTLTVSNMSPEDSSIYLCSAVQGAGGYTFGSGTRLTVV.

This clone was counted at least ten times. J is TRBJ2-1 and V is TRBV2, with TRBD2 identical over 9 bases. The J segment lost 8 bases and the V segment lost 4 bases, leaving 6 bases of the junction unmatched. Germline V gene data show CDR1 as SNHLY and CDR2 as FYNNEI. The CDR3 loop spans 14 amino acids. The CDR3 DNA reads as TGTGCCAGCAGTGCCTCGCGGGAGGGCTATGAGCAGTTCTTC. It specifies CASSASREGYEQFF.

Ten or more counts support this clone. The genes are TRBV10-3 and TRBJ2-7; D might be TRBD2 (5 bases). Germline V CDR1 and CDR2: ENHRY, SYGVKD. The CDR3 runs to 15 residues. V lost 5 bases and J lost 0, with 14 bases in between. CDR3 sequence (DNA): TGTGCCATCAGTCGGGGTCCAAGGAGCTCCTACGAGCAGTACTTC. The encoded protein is CAISRGPRSSYEQYF.

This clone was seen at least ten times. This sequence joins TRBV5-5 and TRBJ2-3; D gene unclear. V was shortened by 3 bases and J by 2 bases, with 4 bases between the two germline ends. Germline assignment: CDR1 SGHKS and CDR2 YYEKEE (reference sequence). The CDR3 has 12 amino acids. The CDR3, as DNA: TGTGCCAGCAGCTGGAACACAGATACGCAGTATTTT. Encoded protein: CASSWNTDTQYF.

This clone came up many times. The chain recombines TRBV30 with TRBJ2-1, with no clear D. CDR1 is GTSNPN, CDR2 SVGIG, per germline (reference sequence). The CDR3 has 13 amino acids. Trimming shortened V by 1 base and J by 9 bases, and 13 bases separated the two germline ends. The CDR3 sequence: CAWSDYEATEQFF. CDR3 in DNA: TGTGCCTGGAGTGACTACGAGGCGACTGAGCAGTTCTTC.

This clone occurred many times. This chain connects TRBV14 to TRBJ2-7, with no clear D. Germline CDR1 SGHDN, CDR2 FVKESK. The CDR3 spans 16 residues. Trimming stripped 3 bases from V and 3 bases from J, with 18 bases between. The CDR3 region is CASSHQVWSKNYEQYF. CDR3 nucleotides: TGTGCCAGCAGCCATCAGGTGTGGAGCAAGAACTACGAGCAGTACTTC.

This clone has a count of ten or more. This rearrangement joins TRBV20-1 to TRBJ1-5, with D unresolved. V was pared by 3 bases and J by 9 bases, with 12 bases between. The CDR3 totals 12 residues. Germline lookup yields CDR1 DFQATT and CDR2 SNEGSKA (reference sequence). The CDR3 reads CSASLREGPQHF. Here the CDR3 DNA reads TGCAGTGCTAGTCTCCGGGAGGGGCCCCAGCATTTT.

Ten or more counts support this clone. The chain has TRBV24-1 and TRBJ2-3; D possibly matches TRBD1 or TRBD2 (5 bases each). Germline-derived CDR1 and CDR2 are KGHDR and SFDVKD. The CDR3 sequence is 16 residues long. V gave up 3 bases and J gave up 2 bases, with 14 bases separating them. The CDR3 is CATSDVVGETTDTQYF. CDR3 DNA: TGTGCCACCAGTGATGTGGTGGGGGAGACCACAGATACGCAGTATTTT.

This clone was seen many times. DNA of the CDR3: TGCGCCAGCAGCTTAGCACAGGTTGGGAACACCGGGGAGCTGTTTTTT. Translated, it gives CASSLAQVGNTGELFF. The gene calls are TRBV5-1 and TRBJ2-2; tentatively, D is TRBD1 (5 bases). CDR1 SGHRS and CDR2 YFSETQ come from the germline V gene. V was trimmed by 2 bases and J by 1 base, leaving 12 bases between them. CDR3 length: 16 amino acids.

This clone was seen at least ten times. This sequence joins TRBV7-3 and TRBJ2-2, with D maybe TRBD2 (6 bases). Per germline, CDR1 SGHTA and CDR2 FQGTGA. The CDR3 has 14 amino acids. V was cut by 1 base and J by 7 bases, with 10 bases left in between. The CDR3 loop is CASSLNAGNGELFF. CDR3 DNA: TGTGCCAGCAGCTTAAATGCGGGAAACGGGGAGCTGTTTTTT. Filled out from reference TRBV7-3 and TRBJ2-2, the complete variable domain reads GAGVSQTPSNKVTEKGKYVELRCDPISGHTALYWYRQSLGQGPEFLIYFQGTGAADDSGLPNDRFFAVRPEGSVSTLKIQRTERGDSAVYLCASSLNAGNGELFFGEGSRLTVL.

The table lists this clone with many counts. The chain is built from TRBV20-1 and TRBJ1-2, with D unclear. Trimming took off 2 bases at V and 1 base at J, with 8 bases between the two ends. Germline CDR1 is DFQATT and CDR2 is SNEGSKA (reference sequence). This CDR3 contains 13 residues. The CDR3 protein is CSARLGSNYGYTF. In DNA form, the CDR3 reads TGCAGTGCTAGACTCGGAAGTAACTATGGCTACACCTTC.